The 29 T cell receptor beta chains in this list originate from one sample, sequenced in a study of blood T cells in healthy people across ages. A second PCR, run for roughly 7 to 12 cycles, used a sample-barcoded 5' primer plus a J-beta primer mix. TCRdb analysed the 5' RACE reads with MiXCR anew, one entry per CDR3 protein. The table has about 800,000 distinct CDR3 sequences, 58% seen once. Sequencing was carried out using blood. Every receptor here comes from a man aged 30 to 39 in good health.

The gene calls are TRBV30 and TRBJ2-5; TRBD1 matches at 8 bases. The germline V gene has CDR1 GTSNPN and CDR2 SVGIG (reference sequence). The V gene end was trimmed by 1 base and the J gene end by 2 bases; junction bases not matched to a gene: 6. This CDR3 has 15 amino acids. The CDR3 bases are TGTGCCTGGAGTGGCCGGGACAGGAGACAAGAGACCCAGTACTTC. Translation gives CAWSGRDRRQETQYF.

The CDR3 DNA sequence: TGTGCCAGCGGACGAGCGGGAGAAAATTACAATGAGCAGTTCTTC. This sequence encodes CASGRAGENYNEQFF. The V call is TRBV28, the J call TRBJ2-1; 8 nucleotides align to TRBD2. CDR3 length: 15 amino acids. Per the germline V gene, CDR1 is MDHEN and CDR2 is SYDVKM. After removal of 8 bases from V and 4 bases from J, the junction contained 10 bases not matched to a gene. The entire variable domain, with the rest obtained from reference TRBV28 and TRBJ2-1, is as follows: DVKVTQSSRYLVKRTGEKVFLECVQDMDHENMFWYRQDPGLGLRLIYFSYDVKMKEKGDIPEGYSVSREKKERFSLILESASTNQTSMYLCASGRAGENYNEQFFGPGTRLTVL.

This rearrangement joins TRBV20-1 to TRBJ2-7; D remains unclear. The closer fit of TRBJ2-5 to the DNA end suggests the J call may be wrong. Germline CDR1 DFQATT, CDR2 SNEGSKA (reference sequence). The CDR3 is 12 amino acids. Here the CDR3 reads CSARAAGETQYF. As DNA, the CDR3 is TGCAGTGCTAGAGCTGCTGGGGAGACCCAGTACTTC.

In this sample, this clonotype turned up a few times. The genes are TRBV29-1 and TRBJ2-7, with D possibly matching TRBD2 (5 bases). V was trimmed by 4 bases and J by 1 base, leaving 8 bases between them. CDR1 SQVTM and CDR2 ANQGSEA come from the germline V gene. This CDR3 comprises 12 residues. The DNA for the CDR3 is TGCAGCGTTGTGAGGGAGTCCTACGAGCAGTACTTC. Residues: CSVVRESYEQYF.

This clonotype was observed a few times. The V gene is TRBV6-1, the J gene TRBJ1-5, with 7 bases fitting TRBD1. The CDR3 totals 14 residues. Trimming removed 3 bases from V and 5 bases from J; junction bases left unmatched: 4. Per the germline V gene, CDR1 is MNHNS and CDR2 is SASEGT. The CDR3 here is CASSESGGDQPQHF. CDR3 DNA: TGTGCCAGCAGTGAGTCAGGGGGAGATCAGCCCCAGCATTTT.

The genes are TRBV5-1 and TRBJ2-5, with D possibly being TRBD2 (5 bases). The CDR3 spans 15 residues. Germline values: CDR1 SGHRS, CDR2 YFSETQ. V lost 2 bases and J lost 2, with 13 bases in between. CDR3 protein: CASSFEDSIQETQYF. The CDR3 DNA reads TGCGCCAGCAGCTTCGAGGACTCAATTCAAGAGACCCAGTACTTC.

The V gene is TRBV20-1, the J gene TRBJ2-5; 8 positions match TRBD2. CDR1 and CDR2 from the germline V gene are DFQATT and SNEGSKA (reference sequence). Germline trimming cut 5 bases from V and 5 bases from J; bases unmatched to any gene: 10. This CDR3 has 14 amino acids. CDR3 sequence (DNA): TGCAGTGCTGACGAACTGACTAGCGCTGAGACCCAGTACTTC. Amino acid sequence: CSADELTSAETQYF.

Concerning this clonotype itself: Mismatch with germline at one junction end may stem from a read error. CDR3 nucleotides: TGTGACAGCAGTTACCAGCACGCTATAACGAGGGAGACCCAGTACTTC. This codes for CDSSYQHAITRETQYF. The chain links TRBV6-2 or TRBV6-3 to TRBJ2-4, with D hard to call. Near its end, the DNA agrees better with TRBJ2-5, so the J call may be wrong. The CDR3 extends over 16 amino acids. Germline V gene data show CDR1 as MNHEY and CDR2 as SVGEGT.

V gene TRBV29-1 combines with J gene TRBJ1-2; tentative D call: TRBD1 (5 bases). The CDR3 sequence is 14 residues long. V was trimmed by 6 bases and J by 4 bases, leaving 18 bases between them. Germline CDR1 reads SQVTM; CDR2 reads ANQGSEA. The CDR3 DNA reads TGCAGCGTGACCCGGGACTCAGTGGGCTATGGCTACACCTTC. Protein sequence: CSVTRDSVGYGYTF.

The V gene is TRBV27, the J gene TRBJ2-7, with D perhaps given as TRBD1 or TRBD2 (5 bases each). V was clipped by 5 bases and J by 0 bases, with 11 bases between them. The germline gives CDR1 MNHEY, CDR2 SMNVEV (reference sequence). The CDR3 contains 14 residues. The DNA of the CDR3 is TGTGCCAGCAGTACCTACGGGGCCTCCTACGAGCAGTACTTC. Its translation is CASSTYGASYEQYF.

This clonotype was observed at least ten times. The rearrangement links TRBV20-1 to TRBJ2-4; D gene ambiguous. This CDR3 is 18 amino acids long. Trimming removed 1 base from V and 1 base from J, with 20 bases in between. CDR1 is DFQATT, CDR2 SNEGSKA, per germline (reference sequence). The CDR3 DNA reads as TGCAGTGCTAGAGGAGCCCCGGACGGCGAAGGGGCCAAAAACATTCAGTACTTC. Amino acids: CSARGAPDGEGAKNIQYF.

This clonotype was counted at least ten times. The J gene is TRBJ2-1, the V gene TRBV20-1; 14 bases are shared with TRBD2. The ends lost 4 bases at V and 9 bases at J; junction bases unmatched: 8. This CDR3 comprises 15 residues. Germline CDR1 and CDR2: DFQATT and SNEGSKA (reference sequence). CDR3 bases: TGCAGTGCTATAGGGACTAGCGGGGGCGGGACTGAGCAGTTCTTC. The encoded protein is CSAIGTSGGGTEQFF.

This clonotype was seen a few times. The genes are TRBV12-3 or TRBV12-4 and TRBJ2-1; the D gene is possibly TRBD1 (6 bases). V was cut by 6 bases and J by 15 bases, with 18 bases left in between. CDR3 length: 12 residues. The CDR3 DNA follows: TGTGCCAGCAGAACGCCGGCAGGGGCAACGTTCTTC. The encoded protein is CASRTPAGATFF.

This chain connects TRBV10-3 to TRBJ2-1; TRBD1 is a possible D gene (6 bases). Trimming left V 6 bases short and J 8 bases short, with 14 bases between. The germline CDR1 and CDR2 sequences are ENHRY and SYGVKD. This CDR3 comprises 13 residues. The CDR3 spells CAIRRDKKDEQFF. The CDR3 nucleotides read TGTGCCATCAGGAGGGACAAGAAGGATGAGCAGTTCTTC.

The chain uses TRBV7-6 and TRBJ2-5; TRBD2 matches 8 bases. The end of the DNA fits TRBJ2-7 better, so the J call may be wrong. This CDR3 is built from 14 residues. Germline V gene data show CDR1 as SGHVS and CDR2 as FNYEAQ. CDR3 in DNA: TGTGCCAGCAGTCAACTAGCGGCTCACTACGAGCAGTACTTC. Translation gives CASSQLAAHYEQYF.

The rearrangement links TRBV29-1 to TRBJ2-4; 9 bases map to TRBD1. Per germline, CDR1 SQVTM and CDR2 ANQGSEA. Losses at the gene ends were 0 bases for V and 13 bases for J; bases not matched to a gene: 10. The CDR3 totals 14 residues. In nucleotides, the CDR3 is TGCAGCGTTGAAGAGACAGGGGGTAATTTCCAGCAGTACTTC. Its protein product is CSVEETGGNFQQYF.

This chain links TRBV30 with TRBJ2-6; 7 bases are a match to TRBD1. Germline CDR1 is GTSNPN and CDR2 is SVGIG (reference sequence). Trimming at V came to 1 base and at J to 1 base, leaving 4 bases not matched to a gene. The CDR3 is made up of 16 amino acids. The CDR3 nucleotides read TGTGCCTGGAGTGCGCAGGGGGTTTCTGGGGCCAACGTCCTGACTTTC. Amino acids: CAWSAQGVSGANVLTF. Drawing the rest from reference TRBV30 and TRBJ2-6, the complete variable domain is SQTIHQWPATLVQPVGSPLSLECTVEGTSNPNLYWYRQAAGRGLQLLFYSVGIGQISSEVPQNLSASRPQDRQFILSSKKLLLSDSGFYLCAWSAQGVSGANVLTFGAGSRLTVL.

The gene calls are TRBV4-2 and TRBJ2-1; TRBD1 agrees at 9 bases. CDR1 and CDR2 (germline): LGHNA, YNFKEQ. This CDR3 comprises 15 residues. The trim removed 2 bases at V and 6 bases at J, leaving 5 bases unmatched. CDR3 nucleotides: TGTGCCAGCAGCCAACCGGACAGGGGTGGCAATGAGCAGTTCTTC. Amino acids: CASSQPDRGGNEQFF.

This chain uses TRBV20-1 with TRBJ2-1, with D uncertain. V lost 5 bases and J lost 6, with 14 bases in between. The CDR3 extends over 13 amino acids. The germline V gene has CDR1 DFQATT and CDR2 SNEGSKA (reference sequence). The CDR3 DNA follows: TGCAGTGCTCGAGTGACCGAGGTCAATGAGCAGTTCTTC. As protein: CSARVTEVNEQFF.

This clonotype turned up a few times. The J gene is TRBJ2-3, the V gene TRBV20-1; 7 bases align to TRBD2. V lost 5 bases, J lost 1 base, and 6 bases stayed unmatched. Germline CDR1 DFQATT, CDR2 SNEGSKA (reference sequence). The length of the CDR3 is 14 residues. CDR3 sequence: CSALSGVRTDTQYF. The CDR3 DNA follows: TGCAGTGCTCTAAGCGGGGTTCGCACAGATACGCAGTATTTT.

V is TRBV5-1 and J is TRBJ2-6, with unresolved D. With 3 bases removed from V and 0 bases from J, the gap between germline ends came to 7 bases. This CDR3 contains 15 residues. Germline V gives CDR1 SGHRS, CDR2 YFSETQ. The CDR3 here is CASSSTSSGANVLTF. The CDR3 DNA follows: TGCGCCAGCAGCTCGACCTCCTCTGGGGCCAACGTCCTGACTTTC.

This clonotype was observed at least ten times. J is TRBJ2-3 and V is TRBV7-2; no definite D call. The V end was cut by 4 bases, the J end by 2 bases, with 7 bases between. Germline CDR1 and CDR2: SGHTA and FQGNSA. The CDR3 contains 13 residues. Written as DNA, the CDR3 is TGTGCCAGCAGCTCCCTCCTCACAGATACGCAGTATTTT. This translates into CASSSLLTDTQYF.

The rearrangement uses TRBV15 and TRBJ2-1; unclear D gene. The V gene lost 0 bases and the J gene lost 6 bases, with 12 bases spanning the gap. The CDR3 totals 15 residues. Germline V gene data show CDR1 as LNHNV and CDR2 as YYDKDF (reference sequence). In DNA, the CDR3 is TGTGCCACCAGCAGAGATGGAGTAGCCCGCAATGAGCAGTTCTTC. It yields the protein CATSRDGVARNEQFF.

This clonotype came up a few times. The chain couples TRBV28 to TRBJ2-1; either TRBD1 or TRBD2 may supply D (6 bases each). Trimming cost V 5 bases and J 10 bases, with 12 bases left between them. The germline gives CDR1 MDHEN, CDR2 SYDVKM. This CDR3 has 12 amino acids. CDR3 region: CASSVVGGEQFF. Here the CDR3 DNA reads TGTGCCAGCAGTGTGGTAGGGGGGGAGCAGTTCTTC.

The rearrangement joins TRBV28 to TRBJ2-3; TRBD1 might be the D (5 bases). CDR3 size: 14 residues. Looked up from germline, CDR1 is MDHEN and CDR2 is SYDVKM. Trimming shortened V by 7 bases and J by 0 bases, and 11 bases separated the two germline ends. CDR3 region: CASITDMSTDTQYF. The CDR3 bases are TGTGCCAGCATAACGGACATGAGCACAGATACGCAGTATTTT.

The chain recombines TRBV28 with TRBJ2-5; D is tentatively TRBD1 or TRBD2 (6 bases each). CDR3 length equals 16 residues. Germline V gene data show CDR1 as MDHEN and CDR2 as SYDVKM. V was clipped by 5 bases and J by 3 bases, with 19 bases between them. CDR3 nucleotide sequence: TGTGCCAGCAGTCGGTCAGGGGCAGCGGGTGAAGAGACCCAGTACTTC. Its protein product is CASSRSGAAGEETQYF.

The CDR3 nucleotides read TGTGCCAGCAGGCGAGGGACAGGTAGCCAGCCCCAGCATTTT. Translating it yields CASRRGTGSQPQHF. This chain connects TRBV28 to TRBJ1-5; 8 bases line up with TRBD1. This CDR3 region has 14 residues. Germline CDR1 reads MDHEN; CDR2 reads SYDVKM. The ends lost 6 bases at V and 7 bases at J; junction bases unmatched: 8.

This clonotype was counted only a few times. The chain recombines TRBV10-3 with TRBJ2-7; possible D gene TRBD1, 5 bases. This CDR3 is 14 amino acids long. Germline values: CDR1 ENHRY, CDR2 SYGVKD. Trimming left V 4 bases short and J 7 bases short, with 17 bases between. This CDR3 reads CAISGSDSKYEQYF. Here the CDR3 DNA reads TGTGCCATCAGTGGAAGTGACAGCAAATATGAGCAGTACTTC.

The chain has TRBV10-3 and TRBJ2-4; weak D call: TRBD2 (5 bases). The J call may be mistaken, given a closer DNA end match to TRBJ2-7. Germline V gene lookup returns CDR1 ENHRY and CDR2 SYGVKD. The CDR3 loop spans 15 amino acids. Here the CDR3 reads CAISDHDTSSYEQYF. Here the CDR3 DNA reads TGTGCCATCAGTGACCACGACACTAGCTCCTACGAGCAGTACTTC.